Given below is one T cell receptor beta chain in context. Its antigen is unknown. These data come from a study of post-analysis software for immune sequencing data. Study details: Relapsing-remitting, secondary progressive and progressive-relapsing courses of multiple sclerosis were included. Overall study results and limits: The authors found that F measure strongly co-clustered same-batch samples. TRBV5-6, TRBV5-1 and TRBV20-1 were among four or five TRBV segments more frequent in patients than controls.

Prepared TCR beta cDNA libraries contained unique molecular identifiers. Researchers reported roughly 0.5 million cDNA molecules coming from approximately 1 to 10 million T cells. MiXCR was run by TCRdb on the PCR reads, yielding one entry per CDR3 protein. Of over 700,000 distinct CDR3 sequences listed, 25% to 30% were seen once; the top ten hold about 0.5%. The CDR3 sequence is 15 residues long. Germline CDR1 reads LGHNA; CDR2 reads YSLEER. V was clipped by 1 base and J by 2 bases, with 10 bases between them. The source material was blood. The V gene is TRBV4-3, the J gene TRBJ2-3; no clear D. This receptor was taken from a girl aged 10 to 17 with multiple sclerosis. CDR3 sequence (DNA): TGCGCCAGCAGCCAAGGGCAGTCCTCCACAGATACGCAGTATTTT. Protein: CASSQGQSSTDTQYF.